Below, one T cell receptor beta chain is given with its context. This clone's antigen is unknown. One junction end does not reproduce the germline sequence, and a read error may be involved. The sample originates from a study of tumor and adjacent non-tumor tissue in lung cancer (dated by TCRdb to 2016 to 2019). For the wider study: Patients with adenocarcinoma (approximately 12), squamous cell carcinoma (2) and small cell lung cancer (1) were included in the cohort. The 15 enrolled patients, of whom 10 were men and 5 were women, were aged 31 to 76 years and were diagnosed with TNM stage I to III disease. Sequencing produced 100 million to 150 million productive TCRbeta reads in total, an average of approximately 3.9 million reads per sample. Using bulk TCRbeta repertoires from around 15 lung cancer patients, the study set lung tumor tissue side by side with matched distant non-tumor lung tissue. TCRbeta CDR3 sequencing was performed on thirty paired specimens, with one tumor sample and one normal lung sample collected per patient.

The library was produced with multiplex PCR. The reads were generated on an Illumina HiSeq 2500. TCRbeta libraries were constructed through three rounds of nested PCR with primers (Table S4) according to protocols modified from ARM-PCR. Before sequencing, PCR products of 200-500 bp were cut from the gel and purified using the QIAquick gel extraction kit. On the study's bioinformatics: Trimmomatic was used to clean the reads, FLASH merged the cleaned reads into complete CDR3 sequences, and MiTCR assigned the sequences to V(D)J germline segments. Clonal diversity was computed as the inverse Simpson's index with VDJtools. In-frame sequences without a premature stop codon were defined as productive reads. TCRdb reanalyzed the raw reads on its own, using fastp at Q25 for trimming and MiXCR for clone calling, and kept in-frame beta chains. Rows with one shared CDR3 protein collapse into an entry with the most common genes and DNA. The V and J calls come from TCRdb's annotation, not from the publication. The sample contains under 95,000 distinct CDR3 sequences, more than 60% of them found a single time. The ten largest clones represent around 15% of the sample.

What the research found in general, with its limitations: A significantly larger cumulative share of the repertoire was made up by the top 100 clones in normal lung than in tumor tissue. With only about 16 patients in the cohort, the authors noted that larger samples and more detailed clinical data are needed. Neither the sequencing platform nor unique molecular identifiers are named or mentioned anywhere in the methods. Tumor tissue showed significantly greater TCR diversity (inverse Simpson) than normal lung tissue (431.37 vs 166.20, P = 0.0075, Mann-Whitney U test). Significantly higher TCR diversity was found in younger patients, and higher tumor TCR diversity was associated with shorter overall and disease-free survival. Peripheral blood was not sequenced, so blood TCRbeta repertoires were not examined in the lung cancer patients of the study.

RNA was extracted from bulk unsorted tissue and checked for quality with a NanoDrop ND-1000 and an Agilent 2100. Newly diagnosed lung cancer patients without prior chemotherapy who had been admitted for thoracic surgery in China between August and November 2014 were enrolled as donors. Patients who had received previous radiotherapy or chemotherapy, or who had another concurrent cancer, were excluded from the study. Pieces of surgical tissue measuring roughly 1-2.1 cm3 were kept in RNAlater solution and held at -80 degrees C until needed. CDR1 and CDR2 (LGHNA, YNFKEQ) derive from the germline V gene. Its CDR3 holds 14 amino acids, cysteine through phenylalanine. Solely the CDR3 DNA is kept, with 42 bases framed from the first base.

The sequencing sample was made of lung tumor tissue. Recombination linked TRBV4-2 to TRBJ2-1; no D gene can be assigned with confidence. The receptor was derived from a man aged 65-85 years with non-small cell lung cancer. Read as DNA, the sequence is TGTGCAAGCAGCCAAGATCGGGCTAGGGATGAGCAGCTCTTC. This translates into CASSQDRARDEQLF.